This entry lists 24 T cell receptor beta chains sequenced from one sample in a study of blood T cell repertoires in COVID-19. Measured with immunoSEQ multiplex PCR; TCRdb has only the in-frame clones, and not every one. Here the sample spans around 35,000 clones, 70% to 90% being singletons. The sample consisted of peripheral blood. These receptors originate from a man between 60 and 75 years old with active COVID-19.

The rearrangement links TRBV3-1 (or the pseudogene TRBV3-2) to TRBJ2-1; TRBD1 agrees at 10 bases. There are 16 residues in the CDR3. The germline gives CDR1 LGHDT, CDR2 YNNKEL (reference sequence). J lost 6 bases, V lost 5 bases, and 10 bases had no gene match. This chain's CDR3 is CASSDPGTGDGNEQFF. The CDR3 coding sequence is TGTGCCAGCAGCGACCCCGGGACAGGGGACGGCAATGAGCAGTTCTTC.

The V call is TRBV9, the J call TRBJ2-3; 10 bases map to TRBD2. The germline V gene has CDR1 SGDLS and CDR2 YYNGEE. This CDR3 is built from 14 residues. The V gene end was trimmed by 3 bases and the J gene end by 6 bases; junction bases not matched to a gene: 4. DNA of the CDR3: TGTGCCAGCAGCGATCTAGCGGGAGCTGATACGCAGTATTTT. It yields the protein CASSDLAGADTQYF. Full variable domain (outside the CDR3, taken from reference TRBV9 and TRBJ2-3): DSGVTQTPKHLITATGQRVTLRCSPRSGDLSVYWYQQSLDQGLQFLIQYYNGEERAKGNILERFSAQQFPDLHSELNLSSLELGDSALYFCASSDLAGADTQYFGPGTRLTVL.

The sample holds one count of this clone. The chain employs TRBV7-2 and TRBJ2-5, with 8 nucleotides matching TRBD2. The length of the CDR3 is 15 residues. V was pared by 7 bases and J by 4 bases, with 11 bases of the junction left unmatched. Germline assignment: CDR1 SGHTA and CDR2 FQGNSA. The CDR3 region is CASTRVSGGGETQYF. The DNA for the CDR3 is TGTGCCAGCACCCGCGTCTCGGGGGGGGGAGAGACCCAGTACTTC.

The rearrangement joins TRBV28 to TRBJ1-5; 9 bases line up with TRBD1. Trimming took 5 bases from V and 4 from J; bases not matched to a gene: 15. Per the germline V gene, CDR1 is MDHEN and CDR2 is SYDVKM. The CDR3 is 18 residues long. DNA for the CDR3: TGTGCCAGCAGTGTAACTCCGGGACAGGGAGGGGGAAATCAGCCCCAGCATTTT. Its protein product is CASSVTPGQGGGNQPQHF. The full variable domain, its missing parts supplied by reference TRBV28 and TRBJ1-5, is DVKVTQSSRYLVKRTGEKVFLECVQDMDHENMFWYRQDPGLGLRLIYFSYDVKMKEKGDIPEGYSVSREKKERFSLILESASTNQTSMYLCASSVTPGQGGGNQPQHFGDGTRLSIL.

The chain carries TRBV7-2 and TRBJ2-2; TRBD1 is a possible D gene (6 bases). Germline lookup yields CDR1 SGHTA and CDR2 FQGNSA. The CDR3 extends over 17 amino acids. The ends were cut back, 5 bases at V and 6 bases at J, with 22 bases in the middle. The CDR3 region is CASSAPGQSLLAGELFF. The CDR3 DNA reads TGTGCCAGCAGCGCCCCGGGACAAAGTCTCCTTGCCGGGGAGCTGTTTTTT.

V usage is TRBV11-2 and J usage is TRBJ1-2, with 11 positions matching TRBD1. This CDR3 has 15 residues. The J segment lost 6 bases and the V segment lost 3 bases, leaving 6 bases of the junction unmatched. Germline-derived CDR1 and CDR2 are SGHAT and FQNNGV. The CDR3 sequence is CASSFDRTGGDGYTF. As DNA, the CDR3 is TGTGCCAGCAGCTTCGATAGGACAGGGGGCGATGGCTACACCTTC. Looking up the rest from reference TRBV11-2 and TRBJ1-2 gives the full variable domain: EAGVAQSPRYKIIEKRQSVAFWCNPISGHATLYWYQQILGQGPKLLIQFQNNGVVDDSQLPKDRFSAERLKGVDSTLKIQPAKLEDSAVYLCASSFDRTGGDGYTFGSGTRLTVV.

This chain joins TRBV7-8 and TRBJ1-1, with TRBD1 matching 7 bases. This CDR3 is 16 amino acids long. V dropped 2 bases and J dropped 2; count of bases not matched to a gene: 8. Per germline, CDR1 SGHVS and CDR2 FQNEAQ. The CDR3 is CASSLRDRVTNTEAFF. The CDR3, as DNA: TGTGCCAGCAGCTTAAGGGACAGAGTTACCAACACTGAAGCTTTCTTT.

In its sample, this clone was seen a few times. This chain joins TRBV3-1 (or the pseudogene TRBV3-2) and TRBJ2-2, with D tentatively TRBD1 (6 bases). V lost 5 bases to trimming and J lost 7 bases, with 14 bases between them. CDR3 length: 14 amino acids. Germline V CDR1 and CDR2: LGHDT, YNNKEL (reference sequence). The CDR3 nucleotides read TGTGCCAGCAGCGAACAGGGTCGGAACGGGGAGCTGTTTTTT. Encoded protein: CASSEQGRNGELFF.

V and J are TRBV7-3 and TRBJ2-2; TRBD2 agrees at 11 bases. J gave up 4 bases and V 4 bases, and 5 bases lay outside the gene matches. Germline V lookup: CDR1 SGHTA, CDR2 FQGTGA. This CDR3 contains 16 residues. Here the CDR3 reads CASSSTSGSFTGELFF. The CDR3 DNA follows: TGTGCCAGCAGCTCTACTAGCGGGAGTTTCACCGGGGAGCTGTTTTTT.

Turning to this clone: One end of the junction does not line up with germline, which may come from a read error. This rearrangement joins TRBV7-7 to TRBJ2-6; 10 bases are shared with TRBD1. The CDR3 contains 17 residues. CDR1 is SSHAT and CDR2 is FNYEAQ in the germline V gene (reference sequence). In DNA, the CDR3 is TGTGCTAGCAGCTTAGGGACAGGGGTACCTGGGGCCAACGTCCTGACTTTC. It codes for CASSLGTGVPGANVLTF.

The chain links TRBV10-3 to TRBJ2-1; TRBD1 matches at 7 bases. The CDR3 contains 15 residues. Germline V CDR1 and CDR2: ENHRY, SYGVKD. V shed 2 bases, J shed 8 bases, and the junction held 9 bases outside the gene matches. Here the CDR3 reads CAISEGDRVGDEQFF. In DNA, the CDR3 is TGTGCCATCAGTGAGGGAGACAGGGTAGGAGATGAGCAGTTCTTC.

The V call is TRBV11-2, the J call TRBJ1-4; TRBD1 agrees at 8 bases. The germline V gene has CDR1 SGHAT and CDR2 FQNNGV. This CDR3 comprises 15 residues. Germline trimming cut 1 base from V and 5 bases from J; bases unmatched to any gene: 3. This chain's CDR3 is CASSLGGTGNEKLFF. The DNA of the CDR3 is TGTGCCAGCAGCTTAGGGGGGACAGGAAATGAAAAACTGTTTTTT.

This chain joins TRBV9 and TRBJ2-2, with D possibly being TRBD1 (5 bases). The ends were cut back, 3 bases at V and 6 bases at J, with 6 bases in the middle. Germline V gene sequence: CDR1 SGDLS, CDR2 YYNGEE. CDR3 length equals 12 residues. The CDR3, as DNA: TGTGCCAGCAGCGCCAGGGCCGGGGAGCTGTTTTTT. It specifies CASSARAGELFF.

V is TRBV7-2 and J is TRBJ1-1; possible D gene TRBD1, 6 bases. The CDR3 covers 14 residues. V was pared by 1 base and J by 2 bases, with 8 bases between. Germline V gene lookup returns CDR1 SGHTA and CDR2 FQGNSA. The DNA of the CDR3 is TGTGCCAGCAGCTTAGGGACAGCTAACACTGAAGCTTTCTTT. It codes for CASSLGTANTEAFF. The whole variable domain, filled in from reference TRBV7-2 and TRBJ1-1, reads GAGVSQSPSNKVTEKGKDVELRCDPISGHTALYWYRQSLGQGLEFLIYFQGNSAPDKSGLPSDRFSAERTGGSVSTLTIQRTQQEDSAVYLCASSLGTANTEAFFGQGTRLTVV.

The chain carries TRBV7-9 and TRBJ1-1, with D unclear. The germline gives CDR1 SEHNR, CDR2 FQNEAQ (reference sequence). The CDR3 covers 16 residues. Trimming cost V 1 base and J 7 bases, with 19 bases left between them. CDR3 protein: CASSLVGSQRRDEAFF. The CDR3 DNA sequence: TGTGCCAGCAGCTTAGTCGGATCCCAGCGGCGAGATGAAGCTTTCTTT.

This rearrangement joins TRBV3-1 (or the pseudogene TRBV3-2) to TRBJ2-1, with TRBD2 identical over 7 bases. This CDR3 spans 16 amino acids. Trimming took 1 base from V and 6 from J; bases not matched to a gene: 9. The germline gives CDR1 LGHDT, CDR2 YNNKEL (reference sequence). The CDR3 DNA is TGTGCCAGCAGCCAAGCGTCATGGACTAGGGGCAATGAGCAGTTCTTC. Its protein is CASSQASWTRGNEQFF.

V and J are TRBV15 and TRBJ1-1, with D maybe TRBD1 (6 bases). The CDR3 loop spans 16 amino acids. Germline CDR1 is LNHNV and CDR2 is YYDKDF (reference sequence). Deletions cut 4 bases from V and 4 bases from J, with 19 bases between. CDR3 DNA sequence: TGTGCCACCAGCACCCCCGGGGGGCGCGAGGGCACTGAAGCTTTCTTT. Protein product: CATSTPGGREGTEAFF.

V gene TRBV21-1 combines with J gene TRBJ2-5; the D call in the table, TRBD2, was not verified against the DNA. TRBV21-1 constitutes a pseudogene. The CDR3 loop spans 14 amino acids. CDR3 amino acids: CASSTGGRQETQYF. For the CDR3, the DNA is TGTGCCAGCAGCACCGGGGGGCGCCAAGAGACCCAGTACTTC.

The chain has TRBV27 and TRBJ2-5; D possibly corresponds to TRBD2 (7 bases). V was clipped by 2 bases and J by 1 base, with 11 bases between them. The CDR3 has 15 amino acids. The V gene's germline CDR1 is MNHEY and CDR2 SMNVEV (reference sequence). Here the CDR3 DNA reads TGTGCCAGCAGTTTAGGGGGGGGCAGCCAAGAGACCCAGTACTTC. Translating it yields CASSLGGGSQETQYF.

This clone was observed once. This chain joins TRBV7-6 and TRBJ2-1; 7 bases line up with TRBD2. Per the germline V gene, CDR1 is SGHVS and CDR2 is FNYEAQ. Trimming cost V 5 bases and J 1 base; bases outside gene matches: 5. CDR3 length: 15 residues. The CDR3 here is CASSGWGGSYNEQFF. The CDR3 DNA reads as TGTGCCAGCAGCGGGTGGGGAGGGTCCTACAATGAGCAGTTCTTC.

This chain links TRBV18 with TRBJ1-3, with TRBD1 as a possible D gene (5 bases). Deletions cut 3 bases from V and 2 bases from J, with 14 bases between. The length of the CDR3 is 16 residues. Germline V gene lookup returns CDR1 KGHSH and CDR2 LQKENI. CDR3 sequence reads: CASSPPQGSTGNTIYF. The DNA for the CDR3 is TGTGCCAGCTCACCGCCCCAGGGATCCACTGGAAACACCATATATTTT.

This clone came up once. The gene calls are TRBV15 and TRBJ2-5; D is ambiguous. The CDR3 totals 13 residues. Germline CDR1 and CDR2: LNHNV and YYDKDF (reference sequence). Trimming stripped 1 base from V and 0 bases from J, with 3 bases between. The CDR3 protein is CATSRADQETQYF. CDR3 nucleotide sequence: TGTGCCACCAGCAGAGCGGACCAAGAGACCCAGTACTTC.

The V gene is TRBV9, the J gene TRBJ2-1; TRBD2 matches at 7 bases. CDR1 and CDR2 (germline): SGDLS, YYNGEE. CDR3 length: 15 amino acids. Losses at the gene ends were 0 bases for V and 4 bases for J; bases not matched to a gene: 4. CDR3 bases: TGTGCCAGCAGCGTAGATACTAGCGAGTACAATGAGCAGTTCTTC. Residues: CASSVDTSEYNEQFF.

The chain recombines TRBV24-1 with TRBJ2-1; TRBD1 matches 8 bases. The V gene's germline CDR1 is KGHDR and CDR2 SFDVKD. The J segment lost 3 bases and the V segment lost 4 bases, leaving 1 base of the junction unmatched. The CDR3 is 14 residues long. In nucleotides, the CDR3 is TGTGCCACCAGTGAAGGACAGGGCTACAATGAGCAGTTCTTC. This encodes CATSEGQGYNEQFF.